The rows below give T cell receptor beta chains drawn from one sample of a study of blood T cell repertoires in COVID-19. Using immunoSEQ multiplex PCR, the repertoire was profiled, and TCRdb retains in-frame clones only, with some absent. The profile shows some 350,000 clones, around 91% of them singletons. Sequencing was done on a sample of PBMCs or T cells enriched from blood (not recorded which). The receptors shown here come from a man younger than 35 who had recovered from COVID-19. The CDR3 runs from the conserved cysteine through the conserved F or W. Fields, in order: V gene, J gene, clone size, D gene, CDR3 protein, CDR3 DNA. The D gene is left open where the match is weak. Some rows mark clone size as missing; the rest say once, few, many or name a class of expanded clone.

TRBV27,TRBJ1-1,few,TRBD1,CASSTQQGNGTEAFF,TGTGCCAGCAGTACACAACAGGGGAATGGGACTGAAGCTTTCTTT
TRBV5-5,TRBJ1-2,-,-,CASSPGGASNYGYTF,TGTGCCAGCAGCCCGGGTGGAGCATCTAACTATGGCTACACCTTC
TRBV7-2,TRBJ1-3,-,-,CASSLAGAGNTIYF,TGTGCCAGCAGCTTAGCAGGGGCTGGAAACACCATATATTTT
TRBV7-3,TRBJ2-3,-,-,CASSLNGGYRTDTQYF,TGTGCCAGCAGCTTAAATGGGGGCTATCGGACAGATACGCAGTATTTT
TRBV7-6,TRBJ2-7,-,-,CASSGGATEKQYF,TGTGCCAGCAGCGGGGGGGCGACGGAGAAGCAGTACTTC
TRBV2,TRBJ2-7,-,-,CASSDRTPDSYEQYF,TGTGCCAGCAGTGATAGGACACCCGATTCCTACGAGCAGTACTTC
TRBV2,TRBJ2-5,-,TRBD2,CASRGGLGQETQYF,TGTGCCAGCAGGGGCGGACTAGGGCAAGAGACCCAGTACTTC
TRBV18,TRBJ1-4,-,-,CASSGSTNEKLFF,TGTGCCAGCTCAGGGAGTACTAATGAAAAACTGTTTTTT
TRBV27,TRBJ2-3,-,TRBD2,CASSLFSGSLTDTQYF,TGTGCCAGCAGTTTATTTAGCGGGAGTCTCACAGATACGCAGTATTTT
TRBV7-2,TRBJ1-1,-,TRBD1,CASSFNRGLNTEAFF,TGTGCCAGCAGCTTTAATAGGGGGCTTAACACTGAAGCTTTCTTT
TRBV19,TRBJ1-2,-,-,CASKGTPGNYGYTF,TGTGCCAGTAAAGGTACCCCGGGGAACTATGGCTACACCTTC
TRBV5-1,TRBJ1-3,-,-,CASSLGSAGNTIYF,TGCGCCAGCAGCTTGGGGTCGGCTGGAAACACCATATATTTT
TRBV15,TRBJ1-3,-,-,CATSRDGTRDFYGNTIYF,TGTGCCACCAGCAGAGATGGTACCCGGGACTTTTATGGAAACACCATATATTTT
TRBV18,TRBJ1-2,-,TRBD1,CASSPPEQGGYGYTF,TGTGCCAGCTCACCACCGGAACAGGGGGGCTATGGCTACACCTTC
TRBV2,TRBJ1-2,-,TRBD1,CASSPSTGGYGYTF,TGTGCCAGCAGTCCTTCTACAGGGGGCTATGGCTACACCTTC
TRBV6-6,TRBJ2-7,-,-,CASSYPRGASYEQYF,TGTGCCAGCAGTTACCCCAGGGGGGCGTCCTACGAGCAGTACTTC
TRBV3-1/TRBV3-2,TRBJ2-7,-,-,CASSQVSQQYF,TGTGCCAGCAGCCAAGTTAGTCAGCAGTACTTC
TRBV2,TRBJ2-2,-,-,CASRRDTDTGELFF,TGTGCCAGCAGAAGGGACACAGACACCGGGGAGCTGTTTTTT
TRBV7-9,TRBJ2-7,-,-,CASSPPSGYEQYF,TGTGCCAGCAGCCCACCGAGCGGCTACGAGCAGTACTTC
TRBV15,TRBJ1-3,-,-,CATSGRAGNTIYF,TGTGCCACCAGCGGCAGGGCAGGAAACACCATATATTTT
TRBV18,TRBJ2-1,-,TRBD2,CASSPPSAGWAEQFF,TGTGCCAGCTCACCACCTTCAGCGGGGTGGGCTGAGCAGTTCTTC
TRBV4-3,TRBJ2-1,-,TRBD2,CASSQAGTSGRNEQFF,TGCGCCAGCAGCCAAGCTGGGACTAGCGGGAGAAATGAGCAGTTCTTC
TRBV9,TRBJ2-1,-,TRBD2,CASSVVPSGGLGEQFF,TGTGCCAGCAGCGTAGTCCCTAGCGGGGGGTTGGGTGAGCAGTTCTTC
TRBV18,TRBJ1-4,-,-,CVSSPYRDGEKLFF,TGTGTCAGCTCACCGTACAGGGATGGTGAAAAACTGTTTTTT
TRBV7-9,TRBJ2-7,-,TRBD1,CASSPRKTGGVDEQYF,TGTGCCAGCAGCCCCCGAAAGACAGGGGGTGTGGACGAGCAGTACTTC
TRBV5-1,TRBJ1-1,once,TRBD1,CASSFPYRGRNTEAFF,TGCGCCAGCAGCTTTCCATACAGGGGCCGGAACACTGAAGCTTTCTTT
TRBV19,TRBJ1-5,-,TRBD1,CASIDRENQPQHF,TGTGCCAGTATCGACAGGGAGAATCAGCCCCAGCATTTT
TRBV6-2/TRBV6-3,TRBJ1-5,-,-,CASSLLLGQVGHF,TGTGCCAGCAGTCTTCTCCTGGGGCAGGTTGGGCATTTT
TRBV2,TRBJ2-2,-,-,CARGGGTYTGELFF,TGTGCCAGAGGGGGAGGGACATACACCGGGGAGCTGTTTTTT
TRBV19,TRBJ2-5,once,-,CASRLSGAETQYF,TGTGCCAGTAGACTCTCAGGGGCCGAGACCCAGTACTTC
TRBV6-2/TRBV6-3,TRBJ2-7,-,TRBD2,CASSGGRAYEQYF,TGTGCCAGCAGTGGCGGGAGGGCCTACGAGCAGTACTTC
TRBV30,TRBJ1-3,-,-,CAWSTGGNTIYF,TGTGCCTGGAGCACTGGTGGAAACACCATATATTTT
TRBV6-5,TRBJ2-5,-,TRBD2,CARFSGGAGETQYF,TGTGCCAGGTTTAGCGGGGGGGCGGGAGAGACCCAGTACTTC
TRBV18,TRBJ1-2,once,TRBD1,CASSPGQDNGYTF,TGTGCCAGCTCACCGGGACAGGATAATGGCTACACCTTC
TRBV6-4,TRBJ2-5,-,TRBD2,CASSDPPGLVETQYF,TGTGCCAGCAGTGACCCGCCGGGACTAGTAGAGACCCAGTACTTC
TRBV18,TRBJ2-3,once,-,CASSPQVDTDTQYF,TGTGCCAGCTCACCCCAGGTCGACACAGATACGCAGTATTTT
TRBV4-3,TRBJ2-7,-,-,CASSQATGISYEQYF,TGCGCCAGCAGCCAAGCCACCGGGATCTCCTACGAGCAGTACTTC
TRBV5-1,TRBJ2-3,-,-,CASRVARSSTDTQYF,TGCGCCAGCAGGGTGGCCCGATCTAGCACAGATACGCAGTATTTT
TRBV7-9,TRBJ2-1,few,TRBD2,CASSLPGLGIVNEQFF,TGTGCCAGCAGCTTACCGGGACTAGGAATAGTCAATGAGCAGTTCTTC
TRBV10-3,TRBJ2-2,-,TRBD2,CAISADGRANTGELFF,TGTGCCATCAGTGCTGACGGGAGGGCGAACACCGGGGAGCTGTTTTTT
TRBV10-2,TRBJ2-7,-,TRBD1,CASSGTGAYEQYF,TGCGCCAGCAGTGGGACAGGAGCCTACGAGCAGTACTTC
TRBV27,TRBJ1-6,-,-,CASRYDRLSSPLHF,TGTGCCAGCAGATATGACAGGTTGTCTTCACCCCTCCACTTT
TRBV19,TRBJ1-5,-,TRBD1,CASSNSGQVNNQPQHF,TGTGCCAGTAGTAACTCGGGACAGGTAAACAATCAGCCCCAGCATTTT
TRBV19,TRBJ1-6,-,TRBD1,CASSPGTGGRSPLHF,TGTGCCAGTAGTCCAGGGACAGGGGGTAGGTCACCCCTCCACTTT
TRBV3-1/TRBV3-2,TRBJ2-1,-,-,CASSAPGRGPYNEQFF,TGTGCCAGCAGCGCCCCTGGGCGGGGGCCTTACAATGAGCAGTTCTTC
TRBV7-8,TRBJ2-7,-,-,CASSLEQGFTEQYF,TGTGCCAGCAGCTTAGAGCAGGGTTTTACCGAGCAGTACTTC
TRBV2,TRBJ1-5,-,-,CASSAGAGREPQHF,TGTGCCAGCAGTGCGGGGGCTGGGAGGGAGCCCCAGCATTTT
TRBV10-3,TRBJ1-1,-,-,CAISEDGTPTMRTEAFF,TGTGCCATCAGTGAAGACGGGACACCAACAATGAGGACTGAAGCTTTCTTT
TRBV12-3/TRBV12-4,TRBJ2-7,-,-,CASSLVWGVEQYF,TGTGCCAGCAGTTTAGTTTGGGGGGTCGAGCAGTACTTC
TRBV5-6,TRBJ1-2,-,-,CASSLYLEGSYGYTF,TGTGCCAGCAGCTTGTACCTAGAAGGTAGCTATGGCTACACCTTC